This record covers a single T cell receptor beta chain. Its specificity is unknown. The data belong to a study of response to subunit inactivated influenza vaccine. The V gene's germline CDR1 is LGHNA and CDR2 YSLEER. Deletions cut 6 bases from V and 9 bases from J, with 9 bases between. This CDR3 region has 11 residues. Via MiXCR, TCRdb re-called the RT-PCR reads, giving one row per CDR3 protein. Of roughly 570,000 distinct CDR3 sequences in the sample, 11% to 15% are singletons; the top ten hold approximately 10%. Overall study findings and caveats: Authors suggested few new T cells are recruited by each seasonal influenza vaccination.

This TCR was recovered from a man aged 50-60 years who received an inactivated influenza vaccine. The rearrangement uses TRBV4-3 and TRBJ2-1; D remains unclear. Sample: PBMCs from blood, taken 11 to 12 days after vaccination. CDR3 loop: CASRGVGEQFF. As DNA, the CDR3 is TGCGCCAGCAGGGGTGTGGGTGAGCAGTTCTTC.